Following are 8 T cell receptor beta chains from one sample sequenced in a study of T cell repertoires in cytomegalovirus infection. Each CDR3 protein gets one entry after TCRdb re-called the reads with MiXCR. Of some 500,000 distinct CDR3 sequences listed, approximately 40% were seen once; the top ten hold about 48%. Antigens for these TCRs are unknown. The specimen comprised cultured PBMCs, sampled from culture after CMV antigen stimulation. The receptors were gathered from a human donor in good health (CMV status not recorded). Some clones in this sample may be carry-over from other donors' samples.

This chain connects TRBV10-3 to TRBJ2-7; no definite D call. This CDR3 is built from 14 residues. Trimming took 4 bases from V and 4 from J, leaving 14 bases between them. From germline, CDR1 is ENHRY and CDR2 SYGVKD. The CDR3 reads CAISGEEGLYEQYF. CDR3 nucleotides: TGTGCCATCAGTGGTGAAGAAGGCTTGTACGAGCAGTACTTC.

The genes are TRBV11-2 and TRBJ2-5; tentatively, D is TRBD2 (5 bases). The CDR3 is made up of 15 amino acids. The germline gives CDR1 SGHAT, CDR2 FQNNGV. V gave up 0 bases and J gave up 5 bases, with 13 bases separating them. DNA of the CDR3: TGTGCCAGCAGCTTAGAGGGGAGCGACTACGAGACCCAGTACTTC. Protein sequence: CASSLEGSDYETQYF.

The genes are TRBV6-1 and TRBJ1-6, with D unresolved. Germline CDR1 MNHNS, CDR2 SASEGT. The CDR3 length is 11 residues. V lost 6 bases to trimming and J lost 10 bases, with 7 bases between them. DNA for the CDR3: TGTGCCAGCAGGGAGAGATCACCCCTCCACTTT. As protein: CASRERSPLHF.

On this clonotype itself: Its ends do not fully match the called genes, so a read error is possible. The chain couples TRBV10-3 to TRBJ2-7; 12 nucleotides match TRBD2. The CDR3 length is 11 residues. In germline, CDR1 is ENHRY, CDR2 SYGVKD. In nucleotides, the CDR3 is TGTGCCATCGGAGAAAGGACTAGCGGGGACTTC. This encodes CAIGERTSGDF.

The V gene is TRBV4-1, the J gene TRBJ2-5; 8 nucleotides align to TRBD2. The CDR3 extends over 17 amino acids. The germline CDR1 and CDR2 sequences are MGHRA and YSYEKL. V shed 4 bases and J 2 bases; nucleotides not matched to a gene: 12. The CDR3 sequence: CASSRSRGGGGQETQYF. The CDR3 bases are TGCGCCAGCAGCCGATCTCGGGGGGGAGGGGGTCAAGAGACCCAGTACTTC.

J is TRBJ1-2 and V is TRBV6-5, with D tentatively TRBD1 (6 bases). Germline-derived CDR1 and CDR2 are MNHEY and SVGAGI. Between the trimmed V and J ends, which lost 5 bases and 7 bases, there was a span of 14 bases. The CDR3 loop spans 13 amino acids. This CDR3 is CASSPTLRGGYTF. For the CDR3, the DNA is TGTGCCAGCAGTCCCACTCTCAGGGGTGGCTACACCTTC.

The V gene is TRBV5-1, the J gene TRBJ2-4; D could derive from TRBD1 or TRBD2 (5 bases each). CDR3 length equals 17 residues. V lost 4 bases and J 0 bases, leaving 17 bases between the germline ends. Germline assignment: CDR1 SGHRS and CDR2 YFSETQ. Written as DNA, the CDR3 is TGCGCCAGCAGCCAGGGCCTTGGGACGCCAGCCAAAAACATTCAGTACTTC. It encodes CASSQGLGTPAKNIQYF.

The chain joins TRBV25-1 to TRBJ1-1; D not certain. The V gene lost 7 bases and the J gene lost 3 bases, with 12 bases spanning the gap. The CDR3 is made up of 13 amino acids. Per germline, CDR1 MGHDK and CDR2 SYGVNS. CDR3 DNA: TGTGCCAGCACCACCCCGTGGGACACTGAAGCTTTCTTT. This translates into CASTTPWDTEAFF.